This record looks at one T cell receptor beta chain sequence and its context. Its antigen is still unknown. No much larger clone exists at a distance of one base, and base qualities are not known. The germline V gene specifies ENHRY as CDR1 and SYGVKD as CDR2. After removal of 6 bases from V and 1 base from J, the junction retains 8 bases not matched to a gene. Including cysteine and phenylalanine, the CDR3 has 15 amino acids. Only the CDR3 part of the read is kept: 45 bases, read in frame from the first base. The data are from a study of OX40 agonist ivuxolimab in advanced cancers. About the full investigation: Ivuxolimab was a fully human IgG2 agonistic monoclonal antibody targeting the costimulatory receptor OX40 (CD134). Intravenous ivuxolimab was administered to patients every 2 weeks at six dose levels: 0.01, 0.1, 0.3, 1.5, 3 and 10 mg/kg. Of the approximately 50 dose-escalation patients, hepatocellular carcinoma was present in around 20, melanoma in roughly 15, renal cell carcinoma in 9 and head and neck cancer in 9. In the dose-escalation cohort, approximately 80% of patients were male, and the mean age was 60 years with a range of about 20 to 80. Prior anti-PD-1, anti-PD-L1 or anti-CTLA-4 therapy was permitted, and approximately 40% of dose-escalation patients had received checkpoint inhibitors. Partial responses occurred in three dose-escalation patients: two with cutaneous melanoma and one with hepatocellular carcinoma. Peripheral TCRbeta sequencing aimed to test whether ivuxolimab altered TCR sequence diversity and caused clonal T-cell expansion. The monotherapy dose-escalation portion (N of about 52 patients) of the phase I ivuxolimab trial is reported in the paper.

For sequencing of the TCRbeta CDR3 region, genomic DNA was extracted from the sorted cells. The immunoSEQ Assay was used to sequence the TCRbeta CDR3 regions. The table comes from immuneACCESS by way of TCRdb, which keeps in-frame sequences with V and J called. Part of the clones is missing from these tables; in studies checked, under half for an unresolved V gene and the rest for unknown reasons. The sample table shows about 77,000 clones, and 90% are seen once. The leading ten clones occupy about 1.7% of the sample. The trial excluded patients who had a history of autoimmune disease or were on systemic immunosuppression. Peripheral blood for TCR sequencing was collected from all dose cohorts at baseline, on cycle 4 day 1, and on cycle 7 day 1. Samples came from an open-label, multicenter, first-in-human phase I dose-escalation trial of ivuxolimab. The trial enrolled adults with locally advanced or metastatic head and neck squamous cell, hepatocellular, melanoma or renal cell carcinoma. Before TCR sequencing, CD4+ T cells and CD8+ T cells were sorted from peripheral blood as separate populations.

What the study reported, not specific to this receptor: Antigen specificity was not determined for the clonally expanded peripheral T cells. Low levels of normalized T-cell clonal expansion were also shown by some nonresponding patients. In the 0.1-3.0 mg/kg groups, partial responders had among the lowest normalized peripheral clonal expansion, particularly in CD8+ T cells. On average, CD8+ T cells showed more expanded clones than CD4+ T cells after ivuxolimab. Clonal expansion of both CD4+ and CD8+ blood T cells was observed from baseline to week 6 at doses 0.1 to 3.0 mg/kg.

Sample: CD4+ or CD8+ T cells sorted from blood, taken in a trial of the OX40 agonist ivuxolimab. The chain employs TRBV10-3 and TRBJ2-7, with 8 middle bases fitting TRBD1. The TCR was taken from an adult with an advanced solid tumor such as melanoma, head and neck, liver or kidney cancer. The CDR3 protein: CAIRKAGGKSYEQYF. In nucleotide form, the sequence is TGTGCCATCAGGAAGGCAGGGGGCAAGTCCTACGAGCAGTACTTC.